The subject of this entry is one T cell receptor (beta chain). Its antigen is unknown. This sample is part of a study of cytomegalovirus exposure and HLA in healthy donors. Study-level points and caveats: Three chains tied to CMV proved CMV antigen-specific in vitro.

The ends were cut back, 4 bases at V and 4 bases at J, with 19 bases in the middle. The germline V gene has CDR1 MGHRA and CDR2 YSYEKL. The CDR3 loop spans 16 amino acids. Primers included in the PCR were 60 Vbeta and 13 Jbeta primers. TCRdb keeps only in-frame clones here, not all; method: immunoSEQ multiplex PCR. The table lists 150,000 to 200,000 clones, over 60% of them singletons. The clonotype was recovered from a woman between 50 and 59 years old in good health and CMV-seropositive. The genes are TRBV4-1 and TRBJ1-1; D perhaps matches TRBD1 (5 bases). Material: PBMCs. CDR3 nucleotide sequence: TGCGCCAGCAGCCCCCGTCGGGGCGGGGGTAGCACTGAAGCTTTCTTT. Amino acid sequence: CASSPRRGGGSTEAFF.